This TCR beta chain was captured in a study of T cells in Graves' hyperthyroidism and ophthalmopathy. Regions amplified from RNA transcripts were the TCR beta CDR3 regions. TCR CDR3 underwent first-round RT-PCR with the HTBI primer set. In TCRdb, the multiplex PCR reads were re-called with MiXCR into one record per CDR3 protein. The sample holds approximately 870,000 distinct CDR3 sequences, 38% seen once. The sample holds many counts of this clonotype. Germline V gene sequence: CDR1 SEHNR, CDR2 FQNEAQ (reference sequence). The CDR3 is 12 amino acids. Trimming cost V 11 bases and J 3 bases, with 13 bases left between them.

The chain couples TRBV7-9 to TRBJ1-1; D perhaps matches TRBD1 (6 bases). The clonotype was recovered from a man in his late teens or twenties with Graves' hyperthyroidism. Sequenced: blood. Here the CDR3 reads CAAGGHYTEAFF. The CDR3 DNA reads TGTGCCGCCGGGGGACACTACACTGAAGCTTTCTTT.